This TCR beta chain was identified during a study of T cell changes during pregnancy in multiple sclerosis. The protocol was immunoSEQ multiplex PCR, while the TCRdb copy is restricted to in-frame clones and leaves out a portion. This sample has 35,000 to 55,000 clones, with 88% found just once. This CDR3 is 15 amino acids long. The V and J ends lost 4 bases and 0 bases respectively, with 12 bases between them. Germline CDR1 reads SGDLS; CDR2 reads YYNGEE. The clonotype was recovered from a female donor in good health, enrolled as a control in a pregnancy study. The chain is built from TRBV9 and TRBJ2-3; tentatively, D is TRBD1 (5 bases). The specimen comprised CD8+ T cells from peripheral blood mononuclear cells, sampled after pregnancy. CDR3 nucleotide sequence: TGTGCCAGCAGCTTGGACACTTCTAGCACAGATACGCAGTATTTT. Translation gives CASSLDTSSTDTQYF.